The entry below gives a single T cell receptor beta chain sequence along with its context. This sample is part of a study of blood T cell repertoires in COVID-19. The repertoire was sequenced with immunoSEQ multiplex PCR; TCRdb's copy has only in-frame clones and lacks some. The table has 300,000 to 350,000 clones, around nine tenths seen once. Participants' reported clinical history set cohort assignment. Exposed participants came across a COVID-19 case within 2 weeks before study entry. The CDR3 has 13 amino acids. Germline V CDR1 and CDR2: SGHNT, YYREEE (reference sequence). With 4 bases removed from V and 0 bases from J, the gap between germline ends came to 8 bases.

The sequencing input was PBMCs or T cells enriched from blood (not recorded which). This chain connects TRBV5-4 to TRBJ2-7, with TRBD2 as a possible D gene (6 bases). The source of this sequence is a woman in her 30s who had been exposed to COVID-19. CDR3 in amino acids: CASSPGDSYEQYF. The CDR3, as DNA: TGTGCCAGCAGCCCGGGAGACTCCTACGAGCAGTACTTC.